Presented here are 28 T cell receptor beta chains from one specimen sequenced in a study of identical twins (dated by TCRdb to the mid-2010s). The library was produced with 5' RACE. Sequencer: Illumina HiSeq 2000. The public reads were run again by TCRdb, first through fastp at Q25 and then through MiXCR, and only productive beta chains were kept. Rows with one shared CDR3 protein collapse into an entry with the most common genes and DNA. The sample table contains around 530,000 distinct CDR3 sequences; only one count was recorded for 13% to 15% of them. Around 0.4% of the sample is in the top ten clones. This same sample was also part of a study on yellow fever vaccine responses in identical twins.

The sequencing sample was made of CD4+ T cells sorted from blood. These receptors came from a woman aged 18-29 years in good health.

V is TRBV2 and J is TRBJ1-1; a possible D gene is TRBD1 (6 bases). Deletions cut 6 bases from V and 1 base from J, with 9 bases between. The CDR3 has 13 amino acids. The V gene's germline CDR1 is SNHLY and CDR2 FYNNEI. The CDR3 reads CASRGTRNTEAFF. The CDR3 DNA reads as TGTGCCAGCAGAGGGACAAGGAACACTGAAGCTTTCTTT.

This rearrangement joins TRBV12-3 or TRBV12-4 to TRBJ2-6; D remains unclear. This CDR3 is built from 14 residues. V lost 7 bases, J lost 0 bases, and 7 bases lay in between. The CDR3 reads CASKRLSGANVLTF. CDR3 coding DNA: TGTGCCAGCAAGCGACTCTCTGGGGCCAACGTCCTGACTTTC.

This clonotype has more than one count but fewer than ten. The J gene is TRBJ2-2, the V gene TRBV29-1; 7 positions match TRBD2. Germline V gives CDR1 SQVTM, CDR2 ANQGSEA. After removal of 7 bases from V and 5 bases from J, the junction contained 19 bases not matched to a gene. This CDR3 contains 17 residues. The CDR3 is CSALPPAGGSGTGELFF. DNA of the CDR3: TGCAGCGCCCTCCCGCCGGCCGGGGGGAGCGGTACCGGGGAGCTGTTTTTT.

There are many counts of this clonotype. The chain has TRBV7-9 and TRBJ2-2; no reliable D call. V was shortened by 5 bases and J by 12 bases, with 13 bases between the two germline ends. This CDR3 spans 12 amino acids. Germline V gene data show CDR1 as SEHNR and CDR2 as FQNEAQ (reference sequence). CDR3 coding DNA: TGTGCCAGCAGCGTGGACCTCCCGAAGCTGTTTTTT. Encoded protein: CASSVDLPKLFF.

The V and J genes are TRBV20-1 and TRBJ2-1; 9 nucleotides match TRBD2. CDR3 length: 17 amino acids. Per the germline V gene, CDR1 is DFQATT and CDR2 is SNEGSKA (reference sequence). V shed 1 base, J shed 0 bases, and the junction held 7 bases outside the gene matches. As DNA, the CDR3 is TGCAGTGCTAGAGGTGACAGTAGCGGGGGCTCCTACAATGAGCAGTTCTTC. Residues: CSARGDSSGGSYNEQFF.

The chain is built from TRBV28 and TRBJ2-7; D unclear. The V end was cut by 6 bases, the J end by 1 base, with 13 bases between. This CDR3 contains 14 residues. Germline V gives CDR1 MDHEN, CDR2 SYDVKM. The CDR3 sequence is CASSSNWRSYEQYV. The CDR3 region has the DNA TGTGCCAGCAGCTCCAATTGGCGGTCCTACGAGCAGTACGTC.

The CDR3 is CSAPDYTRGNNEQFF. CDR3 DNA sequence: TGCAGTGCCCCAGACTACACGAGGGGGAACAATGAGCAGTTCTTC. The chain has TRBV20-1 and TRBJ2-1; tentatively, D is TRBD1 (6 bases). The CDR3 has 15 residues. V was cut by 6 bases and J by 5 bases, with 20 bases left in between. In germline, CDR1 is DFQATT, CDR2 SNEGSKA (reference sequence).

The chain employs TRBV18 and TRBJ2-7; no reliable D call. Germline CDR1 is KGHSH and CDR2 is LQKENI. This CDR3 comprises 13 residues. The ends were cut back, 4 bases at V and 3 bases at J, with 10 bases in the middle. The CDR3 sequence: CASSRQQFYEQYV. The CDR3 DNA is TGTGCCAGCTCACGCCAACAATTCTACGAGCAGTACGTC.

This chain links TRBV12-5 with TRBJ2-7; D is unclear. Trimming shortened V by 8 bases and J by 1 base, and 15 bases separated the two germline ends. The CDR3 sequence is 14 residues long. CDR1 is LGHNT, CDR2 FRNRAP, per germline. CDR3 in amino acids: CASRPGQWSYEQYF. CDR3 coding DNA: TGTGCTAGTCGTCCGGGCCAGTGGTCCTACGAGCAGTACTTC.

Only a few counts were recorded for this clonotype. V gene TRBV9 combines with J gene TRBJ2-2; TRBD1 matches at 8 bases. The J segment lost 1 base and the V segment lost 0 bases, leaving 5 bases of the junction unmatched. Germline V CDR1 and CDR2: SGDLS, YYNGEE. This CDR3 has 17 amino acids. The CDR3: CASSVVGGTGNTGELFF. The CDR3 DNA reads TGTGCCAGCAGCGTAGTAGGCGGGACAGGGAACACCGGGGAGCTGTTTTTT.

The table lists this clonotype with many counts. This chain uses TRBV3-1 with TRBJ2-1; D unresolved. The length of the CDR3 is 15 residues. V gave up 0 bases and J gave up 7 bases, with 13 bases separating them. Germline V lookup: CDR1 LGHDT, CDR2 YNNKEL (reference sequence). The CDR3, as DNA: TGTGCCAGCAGCCAAGATCTTTTGGGCAGAAATGAGCAGTTCTTC. As protein: CASSQDLLGRNEQFF.

This clonotype was found a few times. The J gene is TRBJ1-6, the V gene TRBV20-1, with D tentatively TRBD1 (5 bases). Germline loops: CDR1 DFQATT, CDR2 SNEGSKA (reference sequence). Trimming took off 1 base at V and 7 bases at J, with 17 bases between the two ends. CDR3 length equals 16 residues. CDR3 DNA: TGCAGTGCTAGAGTGGCCCGGCAGGGTGGCAATTCACCCCTCCACTTT. Its protein is CSARVARQGGNSPLHF.

A few counts support this clonotype. V and J are TRBV6-7 and TRBJ2-7; D is undetermined. TRBV6-7 is noted as an ORF with a role that remains uncertain. The CDR3 totals 13 residues. V gave up 2 bases and J gave up 0 bases, with 5 bases separating them. As DNA, the CDR3 is TGTGCCAGCAGTTACCCTAGCTCCTACGAGCAGTACGTC. Translating it yields CASSYPSSYEQYV.

This clonotype was counted only a few times. The chain recombines TRBV20-1 with TRBJ2-2; possibly TRBD1 for D (5 bases). The CDR3 length is 15 residues. Trimming stripped 0 bases from V and 2 bases from J, with 10 bases between. Germline lookup yields CDR1 DFQATT and CDR2 SNEGSKA (reference sequence). The CDR3 DNA sequence: TGCAGTGCTAGAGATGCAGGGTTAAACACCGGGGAGCTGTTTTTT. Its protein is CSARDAGLNTGELFF.

This clonotype was counted only a few times. This chain links TRBV5-1 with TRBJ2-5; D assignment may be TRBD1 or TRBD2 (5 bases each). CDR1 SGHRS and CDR2 YFSETQ come from the germline V gene. Trimming removed 4 bases from V and 1 base from J, with 11 bases in between. The CDR3 loop spans 14 amino acids. The CDR3: CASSHRDPQETQYF. CDR3 nucleotide sequence: TGCGCCAGCAGCCATAGGGACCCCCAAGAGACCCAGTACTTC.

The rearrangement joins TRBV11-2 to TRBJ2-7, with TRBD2 identical over 7 bases. There are 16 residues in the CDR3. CDR1 is SGHAT, CDR2 FQNNGV, per germline. The V segment lost 0 bases and the J segment 0 bases; nucleotides outside the gene matches: 5. CDR3 coding DNA: TGTGCCAGCAGCTTAGAGGGACTATCGCTCTCCTACGAGCAGTACTTC. Translation gives CASSLEGLSLSYEQYF.

CDR3 in amino acids: CASSLKAGHYEQYV. The CDR3 DNA sequence: TGTGCCAGCAGTTTAAAAGCGGGGCACTACGAGCAGTACGTC. V gene TRBV27 combines with J gene TRBJ2-7, with 7 bases that match TRBD2. The ends lost 2 bases at V and 3 bases at J; junction bases unmatched: 4. The V gene's germline CDR1 is MNHEY and CDR2 SMNVEV (reference sequence). The CDR3 covers 14 residues.

The rearrangement joins TRBV12-3 or TRBV12-4 to TRBJ1-2; 8 nucleotides align to TRBD1. Trimming removed 2 bases from V and 7 bases from J; junction bases left unmatched: 6. The CDR3 covers 14 residues. The CDR3 region has the DNA TGTGCCAGCAGTTTATCAGGGGGCGTGGGTGGCTACACCTTC. Residues: CASSLSGGVGGYTF.

Remarks on this clonotype: Relative to the germline gene, one junction end is altered; a read error may explain this. The gene calls are TRBV10-3 and TRBJ2-1, with TRBD2 matching 8 bases. The CDR3 is 19 residues long. Germline CDR1 ENHRY, CDR2 SYGVKD. This CDR3 reads CAIKPGGDDWKEVHNELFF. The CDR3 DNA reads as TGTGCCATCAAACCGGGGGGGGACGACTGGAAAGAGGTCCACAATGAGCTGTTCTTC.

This clonotype was seen many times. The chain combines TRBV12-3 or TRBV12-4 with TRBJ1-5; D unresolved. V was cut by 2 bases and J by 0 bases, with 5 bases left in between. This CDR3 region has 14 residues. The CDR3: CASSLLGSNQPQHF. In nucleotides, the CDR3 is TGTGCCAGCAGTTTATTGGGTAGCAATCAGCCCCAGCATTTT.

This clonotype has only a few counts. The chain uses TRBV12-3 or TRBV12-4 and TRBJ2-3; 9 bases align to TRBD2. The CDR3 runs to 17 residues. V trimming: 6 bases; J trimming: 4 bases; junction bases outside the gene matches: 14. The CDR3 protein is CASSPKVRGGAADTQYF. DNA of the CDR3: TGTGCCAGCAGCCCAAAGGTCCGCGGGGGGGCAGCAGATACGCAGTATTTT.

Worth noting for this clonotype: No conserved phenylalanine or tryptophan is present at the end of the CDR3, so a read error is the likely explanation. J is TRBJ2-1 and V is TRBV12-3 or TRBV12-4, with 13 nucleotides matching TRBD2. The CDR3 runs to 16 residues. Losses at the gene ends were 6 bases for V and 5 bases for J; bases not matched to a gene: 7. The CDR3 spells CASRPGLAGSHNEQFC. DNA of the CDR3: TGTGCCAGCAGGCCGGGACTAGCGGGAAGCCACAATGAGCAGTTCTGC.

This clonotype was picked up a small number of times. V is TRBV29-1 and J is TRBJ1-2; D call uncertain. CDR3 length: 12 residues. V was trimmed by 3 bases and J by 6 bases, leaving 11 bases between them. Germline-derived CDR1 and CDR2 are SQVTM and ANQGSEA. The CDR3 DNA follows: TGCAGCGTTGATGGTGCTCCGGATGGCTACACCTTC. Translated: CSVDGAPDGYTF.

This clonotype was seen more than once but under ten times. The chain employs TRBV9 and TRBJ1-6, with TRBD1 matching 8 bases. V shed 3 bases, J shed 10 bases, and the junction held 9 bases outside the gene matches. This CDR3 comprises 15 residues. The germline V gene encodes CDR1 SGDLS and CDR2 YYNGEE. The CDR3 DNA reads as TGTGCCAGCAGCGCACGCGGGACAGGAGGATCACCCCTCCACTTT. This encodes CASSARGTGGSPLHF.

This clonotype was counted a few times. This chain joins TRBV12-3 or TRBV12-4 and TRBJ1-1; D uncertain. This CDR3 spans 12 amino acids. The V end was cut by 2 bases, the J end by 6 bases, with 7 bases between. The CDR3 loop is CASSLHRAEAFF. The CDR3 DNA reads as TGTGCCAGCAGTTTACACCGGGCTGAAGCTTTCTTT.

The rearrangement links TRBV20-1 to TRBJ2-1; 7 bases align to TRBD2. The CDR3 is 14 residues long. Trimming took 6 bases from V and 4 from J; bases not matched to a gene: 9. Germline CDR1 and CDR2: DFQATT and SNEGSKA (reference sequence). In DNA, the CDR3 is TGCAGTGCAACCGGGACTACCACTTACAATGAGCAGTTCTTC. Its protein is CSATGTTTYNEQFF.

The rearrangement links TRBV3-1 to TRBJ2-1; 7 bases match TRBD2. The CDR3 runs 15 residues. With V trimmed by 8 bases and J by 5 bases, 12 bases remained unmatched. The germline V gene has CDR1 LGHDT and CDR2 YNNKEL (reference sequence). CDR3: CASRLQAGNHNEQFF. The CDR3 nucleotides read TGTGCCAGCCGGCTCCAAGCGGGAAACCACAATGAGCAGTTCTTC.

The table lists this clonotype with many counts. This rearrangement joins TRBV20-1 to TRBJ2-1; D might be TRBD1 (7 bases). The CDR3 runs to 15 residues. V lost 6 bases to trimming and J lost 1 base, with 16 bases between them. Per the germline V gene, CDR1 is DFQATT and CDR2 is SNEGSKA (reference sequence). CDR3 loop: CSAAQGGSSYNEQFF. In nucleotides, the CDR3 is TGCAGTGCGGCCCAGGGGGGTTCGTCCTACAATGAGCAGTTCTTC.